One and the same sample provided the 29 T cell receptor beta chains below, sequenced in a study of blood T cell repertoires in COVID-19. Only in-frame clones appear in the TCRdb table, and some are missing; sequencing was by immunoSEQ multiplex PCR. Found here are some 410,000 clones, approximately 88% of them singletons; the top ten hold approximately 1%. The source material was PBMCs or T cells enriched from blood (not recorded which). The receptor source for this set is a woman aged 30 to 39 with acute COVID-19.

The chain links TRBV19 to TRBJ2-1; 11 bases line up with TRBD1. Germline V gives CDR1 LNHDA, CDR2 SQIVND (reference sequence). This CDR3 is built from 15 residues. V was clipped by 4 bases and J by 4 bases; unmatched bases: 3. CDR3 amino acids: CASSTGTGGYNEQFF. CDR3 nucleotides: TGTGCCAGTAGTACCGGGACAGGGGGTTACAATGAGCAGTTCTTC. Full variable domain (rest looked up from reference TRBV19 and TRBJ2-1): DGGITQSPKYLFRKEGQNVTLSCEQNLNHDAMYWYRQDPGQGLRLIYYSQIVNDFQKGDIAEGYSVSREKKESFPLTVTSAQKNPTAFYLCASSTGTGGYNEQFFGPGTRLTVL.

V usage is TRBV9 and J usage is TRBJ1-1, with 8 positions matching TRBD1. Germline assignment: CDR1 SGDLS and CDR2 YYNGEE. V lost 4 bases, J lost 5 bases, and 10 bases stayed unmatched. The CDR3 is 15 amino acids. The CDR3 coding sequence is TGTGCCAGCAGCTCCGGACAGGGTTTAGGGACTGAAGCTTTCTTT. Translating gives CASSSGQGLGTEAFF.

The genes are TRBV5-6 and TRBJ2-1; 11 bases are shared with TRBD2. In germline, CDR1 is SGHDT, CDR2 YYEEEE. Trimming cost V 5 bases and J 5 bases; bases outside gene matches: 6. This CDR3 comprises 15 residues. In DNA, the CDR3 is TGTGCCAGCAGTTATGGGACTAGCGGCCACAATGAGCAGTTCTTC. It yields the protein CASSYGTSGHNEQFF. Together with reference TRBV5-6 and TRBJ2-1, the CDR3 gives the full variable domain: DAGVTQSPTHLIKTRGQQVTLRCSPKSGHDTVSWYQQALGQGPQFIFQYYEEEERQRGNFPDRFSGHQFPNYSSELNVNALLLGDSALYLCASSYGTSGHNEQFFGPGTRLTVL.

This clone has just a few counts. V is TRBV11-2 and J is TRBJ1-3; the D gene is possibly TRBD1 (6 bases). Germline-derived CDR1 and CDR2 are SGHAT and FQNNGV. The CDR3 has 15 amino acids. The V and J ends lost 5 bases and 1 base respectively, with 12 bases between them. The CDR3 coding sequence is TGTGCCAGCAGCAAGTTACAGGGTTCTGGAAACACCATATATTTT. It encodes CASSKLQGSGNTIYF.

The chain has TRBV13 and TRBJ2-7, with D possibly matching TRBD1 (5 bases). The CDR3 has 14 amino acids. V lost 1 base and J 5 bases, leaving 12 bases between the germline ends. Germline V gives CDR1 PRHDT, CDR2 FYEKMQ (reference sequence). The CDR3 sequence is CASSLVGVGHEQYF. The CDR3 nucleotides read TGTGCCAGCAGCTTAGTAGGGGTAGGGCACGAGCAGTACTTC.

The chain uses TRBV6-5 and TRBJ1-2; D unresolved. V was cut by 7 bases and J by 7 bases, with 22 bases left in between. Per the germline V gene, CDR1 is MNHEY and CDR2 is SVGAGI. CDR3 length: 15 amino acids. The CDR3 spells CASTPPGGMVFGYTF. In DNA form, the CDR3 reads TGTGCCAGCACCCCGCCAGGAGGAATGGTTTTTGGCTACACCTTC.

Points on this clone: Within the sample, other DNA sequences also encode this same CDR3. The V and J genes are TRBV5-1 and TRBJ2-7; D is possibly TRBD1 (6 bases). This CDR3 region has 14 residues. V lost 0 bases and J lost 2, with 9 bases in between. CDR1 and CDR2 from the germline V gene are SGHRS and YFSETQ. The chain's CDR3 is CASSLGQGPYEQYF. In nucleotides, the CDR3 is TGCGCCAGCAGCTTGGGGCAGGGGCCCTACGAGCAGTACTTC.

CDR3 sequence (DNA): TGCGCCAGCAGCTTGTTAATTCAGGGGGCAAAGCGCTATGGCTACACCTTC. Its protein is CASSLLIQGAKRYGYTF. This chain connects TRBV5-1 to TRBJ1-2; TRBD1 aligns across 8 bases. This CDR3 is 17 amino acids long. Looked up from germline, CDR1 is SGHRS and CDR2 is YFSETQ. Germline trimming cut 1 base from V and 4 bases from J; bases unmatched to any gene: 12. The whole variable domain, remainder taken from reference TRBV5-1 and TRBJ1-2, is KAGVTQTPRYLIKTRGQQVTLSCSPISGHRSVSWYQQTPGQGLQFLFEYFSETQRNKGNFPGRFSGRQFSNSRSEMNVSTLELGDSALYLCASSLLIQGAKRYGYTFGSGTRLTVV.

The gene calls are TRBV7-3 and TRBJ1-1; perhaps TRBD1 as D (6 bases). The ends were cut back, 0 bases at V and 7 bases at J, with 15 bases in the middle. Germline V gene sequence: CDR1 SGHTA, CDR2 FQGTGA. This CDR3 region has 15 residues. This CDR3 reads CASSLTSAGTLEAFF. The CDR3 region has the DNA TGTGCCAGCAGCTTAACGTCGGCTGGGACACTTGAAGCTTTCTTT.

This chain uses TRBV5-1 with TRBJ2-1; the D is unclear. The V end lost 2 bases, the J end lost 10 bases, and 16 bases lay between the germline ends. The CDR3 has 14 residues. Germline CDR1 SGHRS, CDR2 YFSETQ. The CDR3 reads CASSLGTGQAEQFF. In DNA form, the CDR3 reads TGCGCCAGCAGCTTAGGAACCGGTCAGGCCGAGCAGTTCTTC. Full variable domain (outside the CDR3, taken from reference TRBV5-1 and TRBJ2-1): KAGVTQTPRYLIKTRGQQVTLSCSPISGHRSVSWYQQTPGQGLQFLFEYFSETQRNKGNFPGRFSGRQFSNSRSEMNVSTLELGDSALYLCASSLGTGQAEQFFGPGTRLTVL.

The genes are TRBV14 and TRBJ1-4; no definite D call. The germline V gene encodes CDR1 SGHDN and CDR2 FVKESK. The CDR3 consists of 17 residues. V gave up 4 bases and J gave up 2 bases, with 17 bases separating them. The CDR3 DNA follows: TGTGCCAGCAGCCGTACGGGGTCGGGGTCGACTAATGAAAAACTGTTTTTT. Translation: CASSRTGSGSTNEKLFF.

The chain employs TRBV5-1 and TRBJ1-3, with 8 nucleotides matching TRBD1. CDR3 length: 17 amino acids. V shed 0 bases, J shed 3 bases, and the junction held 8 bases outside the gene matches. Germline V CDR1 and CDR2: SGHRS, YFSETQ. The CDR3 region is CASSLVASGGFGNTIYF. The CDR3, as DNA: TGCGCCAGCAGCTTGGTGGCGTCAGGGGGCTTTGGAAACACCATATATTTT. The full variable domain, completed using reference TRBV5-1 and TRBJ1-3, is KAGVTQTPRYLIKTRGQQVTLSCSPISGHRSVSWYQQTPGQGLQFLFEYFSETQRNKGNFPGRFSGRQFSNSRSEMNVSTLELGDSALYLCASSLVASGGFGNTIYFGEGSWLTVV.

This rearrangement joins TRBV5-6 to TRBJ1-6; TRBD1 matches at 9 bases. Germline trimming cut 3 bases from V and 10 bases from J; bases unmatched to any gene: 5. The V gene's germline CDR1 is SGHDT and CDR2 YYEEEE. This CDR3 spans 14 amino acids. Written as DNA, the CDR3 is TGTGCCAGCAGCTCGGGACAGGGCTGGTCACCCCTCCACTTT. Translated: CASSSGQGWSPLHF.

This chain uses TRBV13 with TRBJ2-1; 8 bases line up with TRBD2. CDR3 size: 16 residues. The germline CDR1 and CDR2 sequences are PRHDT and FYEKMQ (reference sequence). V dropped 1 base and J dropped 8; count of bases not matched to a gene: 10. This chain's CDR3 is CASSLEAGGWFYEQFF. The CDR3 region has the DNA TGTGCCAGCAGCTTAGAGGCGGGGGGCTGGTTCTATGAGCAGTTCTTC.

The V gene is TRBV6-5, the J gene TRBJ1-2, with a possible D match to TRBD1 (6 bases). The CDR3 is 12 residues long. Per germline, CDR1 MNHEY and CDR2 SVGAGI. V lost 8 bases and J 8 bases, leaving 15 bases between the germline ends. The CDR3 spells CASGQGSRGYTF. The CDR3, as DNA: TGTGCCAGCGGTCAGGGGTCGCGGGGCTACACCTTC.

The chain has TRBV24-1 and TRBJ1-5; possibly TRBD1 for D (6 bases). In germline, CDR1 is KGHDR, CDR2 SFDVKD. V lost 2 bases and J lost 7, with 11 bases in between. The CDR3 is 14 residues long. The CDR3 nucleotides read TGTGCCACCAGTGATTCAGGGGAAAGCCAGCCCCAGCATTTT. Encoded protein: CATSDSGESQPQHF.

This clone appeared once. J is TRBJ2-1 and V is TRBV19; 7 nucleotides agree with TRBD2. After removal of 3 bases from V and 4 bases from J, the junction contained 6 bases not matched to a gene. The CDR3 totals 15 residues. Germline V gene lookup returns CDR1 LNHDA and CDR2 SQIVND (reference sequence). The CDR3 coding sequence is TGTGCCAGTAGTATTTCCCGGGACTATTACAATGAGCAGTTCTTC. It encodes CASSISRDYYNEQFF. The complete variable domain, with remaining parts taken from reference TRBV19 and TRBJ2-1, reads DGGITQSPKYLFRKEGQNVTLSCEQNLNHDAMYWYRQDPGQGLRLIYYSQIVNDFQKGDIAEGYSVSREKKESFPLTVTSAQKNPTAFYLCASSISRDYYNEQFFGPGTRLTVL.

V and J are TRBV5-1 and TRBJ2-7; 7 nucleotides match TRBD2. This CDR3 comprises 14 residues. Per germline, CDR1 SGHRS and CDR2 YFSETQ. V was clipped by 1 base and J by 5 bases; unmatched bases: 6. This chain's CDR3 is CASSLLGRVDEQYF. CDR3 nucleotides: TGCGCCAGCAGCTTGCTAGGGAGGGTCGACGAGCAGTACTTC.

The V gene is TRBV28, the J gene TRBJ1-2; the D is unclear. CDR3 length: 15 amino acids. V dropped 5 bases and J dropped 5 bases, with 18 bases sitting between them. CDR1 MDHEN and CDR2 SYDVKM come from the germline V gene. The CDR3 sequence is CASSQSYVGGYGYTF. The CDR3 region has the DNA TGTGCCAGCAGTCAAAGTTACGTTGGCGGGTATGGCTACACCTTC.

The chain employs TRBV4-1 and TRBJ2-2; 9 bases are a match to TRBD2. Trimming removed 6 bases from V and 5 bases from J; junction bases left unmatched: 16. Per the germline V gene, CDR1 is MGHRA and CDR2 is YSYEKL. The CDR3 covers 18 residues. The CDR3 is CASSLSGGGGVWTGELFF. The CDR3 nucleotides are TGCGCCAGCAGTCTATCTGGCGGCGGGGGGGTTTGGACCGGGGAGCTGTTTTTT.

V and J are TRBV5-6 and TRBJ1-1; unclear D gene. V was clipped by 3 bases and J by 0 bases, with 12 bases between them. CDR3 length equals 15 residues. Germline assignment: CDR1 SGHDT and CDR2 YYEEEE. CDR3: CASSSPNGVNTEAFF. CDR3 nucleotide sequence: TGTGCCAGCAGCTCTCCTAACGGGGTGAACACTGAAGCTTTCTTT.

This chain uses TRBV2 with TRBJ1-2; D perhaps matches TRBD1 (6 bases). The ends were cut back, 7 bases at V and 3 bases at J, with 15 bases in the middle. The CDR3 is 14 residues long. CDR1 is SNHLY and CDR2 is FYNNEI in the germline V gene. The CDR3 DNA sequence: TGTGCCAGCAACCGTGGGGCAGGGGACTATGGCTACACCTTC. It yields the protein CASNRGAGDYGYTF.

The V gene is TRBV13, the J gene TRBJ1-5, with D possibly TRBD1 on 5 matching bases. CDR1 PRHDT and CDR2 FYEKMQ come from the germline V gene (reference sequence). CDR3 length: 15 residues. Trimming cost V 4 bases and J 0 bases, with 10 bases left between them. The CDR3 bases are TGTGCCAGCAGCTCCCGGGGGAGTAGCAATCAGCCCCAGCATTTT. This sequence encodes CASSSRGSSNQPQHF.

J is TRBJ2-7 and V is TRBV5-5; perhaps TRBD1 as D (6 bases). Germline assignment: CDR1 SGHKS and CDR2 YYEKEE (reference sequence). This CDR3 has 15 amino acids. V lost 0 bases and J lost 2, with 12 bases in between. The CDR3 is CASSLDRTATYEQYF. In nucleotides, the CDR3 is TGTGCCAGCAGCTTGGACCGGACAGCCACCTACGAGCAGTACTTC.

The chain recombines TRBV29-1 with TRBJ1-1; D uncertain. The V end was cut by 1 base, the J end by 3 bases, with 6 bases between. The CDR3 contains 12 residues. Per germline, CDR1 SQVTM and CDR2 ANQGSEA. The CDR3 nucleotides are TGCAGCGTTGAAGGCAGGTACACTGAAGCTTTCTTT. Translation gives CSVEGRYTEAFF.

CDR3 residues: CASSIWRTGAENTEAFF. The CDR3 DNA sequence: TGTGCCAGTAGTATATGGCGGACAGGGGCAGAGAACACTGAAGCTTTCTTT. V gene TRBV19 combines with J gene TRBJ1-1; 9 bases agree with TRBD1. The CDR3 loop spans 17 amino acids. CDR1 and CDR2 (germline): LNHDA, SQIVND (reference sequence). Germline trimming cut 2 bases from V and 1 base from J; bases unmatched to any gene: 8.

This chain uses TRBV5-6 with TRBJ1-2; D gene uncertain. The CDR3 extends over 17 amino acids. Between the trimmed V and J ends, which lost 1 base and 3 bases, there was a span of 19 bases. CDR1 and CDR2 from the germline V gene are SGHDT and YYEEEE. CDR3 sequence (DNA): TGTGCCAGCAGCTTGTATCGATCGGGGTTAGCATACTATGGCTACACCTTC. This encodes CASSLYRSGLAYYGYTF.

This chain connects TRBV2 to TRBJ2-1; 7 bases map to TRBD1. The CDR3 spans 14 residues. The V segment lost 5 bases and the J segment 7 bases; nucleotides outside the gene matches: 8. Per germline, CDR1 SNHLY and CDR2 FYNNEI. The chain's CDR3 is CASSFTGDRNEQFF. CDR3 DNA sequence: TGTGCCAGCAGTTTTACAGGGGATAGGAATGAGCAGTTCTTC.

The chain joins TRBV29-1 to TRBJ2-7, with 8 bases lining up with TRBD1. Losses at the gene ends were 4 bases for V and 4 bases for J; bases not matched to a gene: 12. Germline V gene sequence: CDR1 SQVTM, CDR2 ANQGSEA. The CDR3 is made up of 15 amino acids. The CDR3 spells CSVGGSGTGTYEQYF. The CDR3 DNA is TGCAGCGTTGGGGGGTCCGGGACAGGAACTTACGAGCAGTACTTC.